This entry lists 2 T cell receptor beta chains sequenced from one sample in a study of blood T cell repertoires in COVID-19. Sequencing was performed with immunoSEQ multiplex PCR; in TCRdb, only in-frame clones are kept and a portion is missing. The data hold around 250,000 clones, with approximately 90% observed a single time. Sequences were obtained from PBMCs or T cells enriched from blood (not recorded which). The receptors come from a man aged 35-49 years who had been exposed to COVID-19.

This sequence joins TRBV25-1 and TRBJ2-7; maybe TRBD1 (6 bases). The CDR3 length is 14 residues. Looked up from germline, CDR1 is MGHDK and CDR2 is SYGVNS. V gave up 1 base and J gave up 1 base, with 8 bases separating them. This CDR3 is CASSESDRSYEQYF. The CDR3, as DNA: TGTGCCAGCAGTGAATCCGACAGGTCCTACGAGCAGTACTTC.

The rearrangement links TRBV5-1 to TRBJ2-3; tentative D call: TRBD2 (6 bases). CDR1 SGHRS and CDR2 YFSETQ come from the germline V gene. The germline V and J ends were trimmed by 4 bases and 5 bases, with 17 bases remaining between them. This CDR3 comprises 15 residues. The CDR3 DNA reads TGCGCCAGCAGCGAAGGACTAAGCTACGGAGATACGCAGTATTTT. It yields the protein CASSEGLSYGDTQYF.